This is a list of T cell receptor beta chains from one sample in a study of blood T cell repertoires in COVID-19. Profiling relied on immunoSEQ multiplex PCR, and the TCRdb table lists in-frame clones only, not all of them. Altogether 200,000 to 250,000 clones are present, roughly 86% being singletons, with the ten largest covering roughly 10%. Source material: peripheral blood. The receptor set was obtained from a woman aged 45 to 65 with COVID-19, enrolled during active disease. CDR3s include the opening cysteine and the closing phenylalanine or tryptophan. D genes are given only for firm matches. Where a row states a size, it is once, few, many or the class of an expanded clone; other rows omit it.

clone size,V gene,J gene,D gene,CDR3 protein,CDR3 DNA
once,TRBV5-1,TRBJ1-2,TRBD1,CASSRTGAGFDGYTF,TGCGCCAGCAGCCGTACAGGGGCCGGGTTTGATGGCTACACCTTC
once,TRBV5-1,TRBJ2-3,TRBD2,CASSLLMTSGGSTDTQYF,TGCGCCAGCAGCTTACTTATGACTAGCGGGGGAAGCACAGATACGCAGTATTTT
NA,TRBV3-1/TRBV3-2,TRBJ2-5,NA,CASSLSNGLRTAQETQYF,TGTGCCAGCAGCCTTTCTAATGGACTGCGGACGGCGCAAGAGACCCAGTACTTC
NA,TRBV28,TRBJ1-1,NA,CASKNTGTNTEAFF,TGTGCCAGCAAAAATACCGGGACTAACACTGAAGCTTTCTTT
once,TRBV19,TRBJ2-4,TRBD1,CASSIGQGISGDIQYF,TGTGCCAGTAGTATTGGACAGGGGATCAGTGGGGACATTCAGTACTTC
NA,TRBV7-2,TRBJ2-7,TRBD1,CASSLRTGTGAYEQYF,TGTGCCAGCAGCTTACGGACCGGGACAGGTGCCTACGAGCAGTACTTC
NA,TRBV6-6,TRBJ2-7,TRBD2,CASKLAEPYEQYF,TGTGCCAGCAAGCTAGCGGAGCCCTACGAGCAGTACTTC
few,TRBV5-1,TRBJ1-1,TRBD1,CASVAGTGDTEAFF,TGCGCCAGCGTCGCCGGGACAGGGGACACTGAAGCTTTCTTT
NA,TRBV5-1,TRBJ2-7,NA,CASRAGDYEQYF,TGCGCCAGCAGGGCAGGGGACTACGAGCAGTACTTC
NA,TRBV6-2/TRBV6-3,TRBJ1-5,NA,CASSYSGGSVGNQPQHF,TGTGCCAGCAGTTACTCGGGAGGGAGCGTTGGCAATCAGCCCCAGCATTTT
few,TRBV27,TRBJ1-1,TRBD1,CASSFRGLWTGGKNTEAFF,TGTGCCAGCAGTTTCCGTGGGTTATGGACAGGGGGGAAGAACACTGAAGCTTTCTTT
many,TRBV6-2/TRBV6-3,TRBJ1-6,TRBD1,CASSYSDRVENSPLHF,TGTGCCAGCAGTTACTCCGACAGGGTGGAGAATTCACCCCTCCACTTT
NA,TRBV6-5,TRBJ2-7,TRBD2,CASSYSGSGSSEQYF,TGTGCCAGCAGTTACTCGGGCAGCGGGAGTAGCGAGCAGTACTTC
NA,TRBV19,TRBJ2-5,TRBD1,CASSMGTGVGEETQYF,TGTGCCAGTAGTATGGGGACAGGGGTGGGAGAAGAGACCCAGTACTTC